These T cell receptor beta chains were read from a single sample in a study of blood T cells in healthy people across ages. One entry per CDR3 protein, called by TCRdb with MiXCR from the 5' RACE reads. In the table there are around 800,000 distinct CDR3 sequences, around half of which are singletons. Sequences were obtained from blood. These receptors were obtained from a man older than 75 in good health. Both conserved end residues are part of each CDR3. D genes are given only for firm matches. Expanded clones are given a class, and other clones once, few, many or no size at all.

j_gene | abundance | v_gene | d_gene | CDR3aa | CDR3nt
TRBJ2-5 | once | TRBV2 | . | CASSGGRTETQYF | TGTGCCAGCAGTGGGGGCCGGACAGAGACCCAGTACTTC
TRBJ2-7 | . | TRBV28 | TRBD2 | CASSSLAGVSEQYF | TGTGCCAGCAGTTCTCTGGCGGGAGTATCCGAGCAGTACTTC
TRBJ2-3 | . | TRBV9 | TRBD2 | CASSAKSGLGRLGDTQYF | TGTGCCAGCAGCGCGAAATCGGGCCTCGGGAGGCTGGGAGATACGCAGTATTTT
TRBJ1-5 | . | TRBV5-1 | TRBD1 | CASSFGQGNHQPQHF | TGCGCCAGCAGCTTCGGACAGGGTAATCATCAGCCCCAGCATTTT
TRBJ2-1 | . | TRBV18 | TRBD2 | CASSPPTSGKGYNEQFF | TGTGCCAGCTCACCACCGACTAGCGGGAAGGGGTACAATGAGCAGTTCTTC
TRBJ1-2 | . | TRBV6-6 | . | CASRLDRNYGYTF | TGTGCCAGCAGGCTAGACAGAAACTATGGCTACACCTTC
TRBJ2-5 | . | TRBV6-6 | . | CASSYLAIGETQYF | TGTGCCAGCAGTTACTTGGCAATAGGGGAGACCCAGTACTTC
TRBJ2-7 | . | TRBV10-3 | . | CAISDVKGAYEQYF | TGTGCCATCAGTGATGTAAAGGGAGCCTACGAGCAGTACTTC
TRBJ2-1 | . | TRBV9 | . | CASSPRGDSRIYNEQFF | TGTGCCAGCAGCCCCCGGGGGGACAGTCGAATTTACAATGAGCAGTTCTTC
TRBJ1-4 | . | TRBV9 | TRBD1 | CASSGTGTGERLFF | TGTGCCAGCAGCGGGACAGGGACCGGTGAAAGACTGTTTTTT
TRBJ2-3 | . | TRBV28 | . | CASSWAADTQYF | TGTGCCAGCAGTTGGGCGGCAGATACGCAGTATTTT
TRBJ2-7 | . | TRBV24-1 | TRBD1 | CATSDTGTGTSSYNEQYF | TGTGCCACCAGTGACACCGGGACAGGGACCAGCTCCTACAATGAGCAGTACTTC
TRBJ2-7 | few | TRBV3-1 | TRBD2 | CASSRPSGRSYEQYF | TGTGCCAGCAGCCGTCCTAGCGGGAGATCCTACGAGCAGTACTTC
TRBJ2-7 | few | TRBV29-1 | TRBD1 | CSARQGELEQYF | TGCAGCGCGCGACAGGGGGAGCTCGAGCAGTACTTC
TRBJ2-7 | few | TRBV6-6 | . | CASTPTEGAYPYEQYF | TGTGCCAGCACCCCTACAGAGGGAGCGTACCCCTACGAGCAGTACTTC
TRBJ2-5 | . | TRBV27 | . | CARGPGTKVETQYF | TGTGCCAGGGGACCCGGGACCAAAGTAGAGACCCAGTACTTC
TRBJ1-5 | . | TRBV7-8 | TRBD1 | CASSPGTGNFQPQHF | TGTGCCAGCAGCCCGGGGACAGGAAACTTTCAGCCCCAGCATTTT
TRBJ2-7 | . | TRBV27 | . | CASTPRQGSYEQYF | TGTGCCAGCACCCCACGGCAGGGGAGCTACGAGCAGTACTTC
TRBJ1-1 | . | TRBV9 | . | CASSPRSGVNTEAFF | TGTGCCAGCAGCCCCAGGTCTGGTGTGAACACTGAAGCTTTCTTT
TRBJ2-2 | . | TRBV12-3/TRBV12-4 | . | CASSRTQTGRRTGELFF | TGTGCCAGCAGTAGGACTCAGACAGGGAGGCGTACCGGGGAGCTGTTTTTT
TRBJ1-5 | . | TRBV7-2 | . | CASSLAAGAYNQPQHF | TGTGCCAGCAGCTTAGCGGCAGGGGCCTACAATCAGCCCCAGCATTTT
TRBJ1-1 | . | TRBV18 | . | CASSPPHRAEAFF | TGTGCCAGCTCACCACCCCACAGGGCTGAAGCTTTCTTT
TRBJ2-3 | . | TRBV20-1 | TRBD2 | CSARDLWAGGPRTDTQYF | TGCAGTGCTAGAGATCTCTGGGCGGGAGGGCCGAGGACAGATACGCAGTATTTT